This T cell receptor beta chain was sequenced during a study of OX40 agonist ivuxolimab in advanced cancers. On the study more broadly: Three patients showed partial responses: one hepatocellular carcinoma and two cutaneous melanoma cases. Overall study findings and caveats: Some nonresponders likewise displayed low normalized T-cell clonal expansion.

Note on this clone: Its antigen is not known.

Sequenced by immunoSEQ multiplex PCR; TCRdb stores in-frame clones only, minus some. The repertoire holds about 110,000 clones, with 85% to 95% as singletons. With baseline, cycle 4 day 1, and cycle 7 day 1 as timepoints, blood was sampled. The CDR3 is made up of 13 amino acids. The germline V and J ends were trimmed by 5 bases and 4 bases, with 12 bases remaining between them. Germline CDR1 SGHRS, CDR2 YFSETQ. This rearrangement joins TRBV5-1 to TRBJ1-1; possible D gene TRBD1, 6 bases. This sequence was found in an adult with an advanced solid tumor such as melanoma, head and neck, liver or kidney cancer. The sample in question was CD4+ or CD8+ T cells sorted from blood, obtained in a trial of the OX40 agonist ivuxolimab. The CDR3 nucleotides read TGCGCCAGCAGTTACCAGGGGACCACTGAAGCTTTCTTT. Protein sequence: CASSYQGTTEAFF.